These 10 T cell receptor beta chains were all obtained from the same sample, sequenced in a study of T-cell reconstitution after alpha-beta-depleted transplantation in children. Using unique molecular identifiers, the investigators prepared the TCRbeta library. One entry per CDR3 protein results from TCRdb running MiXCR on the PCR reads. The sample lists 250,000 to 300,000 distinct CDR3 sequences, around 9.1% occurring once. The starting material was PBMCs, obtained before TCRalphabeta/CD19-depleted stem cell transplant. The receptor set was obtained from a boy younger than two with acute myeloid leukemia, due to receive a stem cell transplant.

The sample holds a few counts of this clonotype. The chain is built from TRBV29-1 and TRBJ2-1; 11 bases line up with TRBD2. Germline values: CDR1 SQVTM, CDR2 ANQGSEA. Germline trimming cut 2 bases from V and 14 bases from J; bases unmatched to any gene: 11. The CDR3 consists of 14 residues. The CDR3 DNA is TGCAGCGTTGAACGAAGTAGCGGGAGGGTAGGGAAGTTCTTC. The encoded protein is CSVERSSGRVGKFF.

This clonotype was observed at least ten times. The V call is TRBV27, the J call TRBJ2-7, with 10 bases that match TRBD2. Germline V lookup: CDR1 MNHEY, CDR2 SMNVEV (reference sequence). The CDR3 contains 14 residues. J was trimmed by 4 bases and V by 0 bases; bases with no gene match: 0. The CDR3 sequence is CASSLSAGGYEQYF. The CDR3 DNA reads as TGTGCCAGCAGTTTATCAGCGGGGGGGTACGAGCAGTACTTC.

The sample holds many counts of this clonotype. CDR3: CASSPRVHGGGQYNEQFF. CDR3 DNA: TGTGCCAGCAGCCCCCGAGTTCATGGCGGGGGGCAATACAATGAGCAGTTCTTC. The chain links TRBV3-1 to TRBJ2-1; the match to TRBD2 covers 8 bases. The CDR3 has 18 residues. V gave up 4 bases and J gave up 4 bases; unmatched junction bases: 15. CDR1 and CDR2 from the germline V gene are LGHDT and YNNKEL (reference sequence).

This clonotype was seen only a few times. The chain uses TRBV10-3 and TRBJ2-2; 7 positions agree with TRBD2. Germline V CDR1 and CDR2: ENHRY, SYGVKD. CDR3 length: 15 amino acids. The ends lost 6 bases at V and 0 bases at J; junction bases unmatched: 4. The CDR3 protein is CAIRPSGANTGELFF. For the CDR3, the DNA is TGTGCCATCAGGCCTAGCGGAGCGAACACCGGGGAGCTGTTTTTT.

This chain links TRBV27 with TRBJ1-5, with 7 nucleotides matching TRBD1. The J segment lost 5 bases and the V segment lost 6 bases, leaving 4 bases of the junction unmatched. From germline, CDR1 is MNHEY and CDR2 SMNVEV (reference sequence). This CDR3 is 13 amino acids long. CDR3: CASRLGTDQPQHF. The CDR3 DNA is TGTGCCAGCAGGTTAGGGACAGATCAGCCCCAGCATTTT.

The chain uses TRBV6-1 and TRBJ2-2; D possibly corresponds to TRBD2 (6 bases). V was cut by 3 bases and J by 6 bases, with 11 bases left in between. From germline, CDR1 is MNHNS and CDR2 SASEGT. The CDR3 runs 14 residues. CDR3 sequence: CASSDRGSSGELFF. CDR3 bases: TGTGCCAGCAGTGATCGGGGGTCCTCCGGGGAGCTGTTTTTT.

This clonotype was observed at least ten times. The CDR3 region is CASSRSTGNNYGYTF. The CDR3 nucleotides are TGTGCCAGCAGCCGATCGACAGGGAATAACTATGGCTACACCTTC. V gene TRBV7-2 combines with J gene TRBJ1-2; the match to TRBD1 covers 7 bases. Unmatched junction bases numbered 7, after V lost 5 bases and J lost 1 base. Per germline, CDR1 SGHTA and CDR2 FQGNSA. The CDR3 length is 15 residues.

This clonotype came up many times. The V call is TRBV20-1, the J call TRBJ1-3, with a tentative D call TRBD1 (6 bases). The germline V gene has CDR1 DFQATT and CDR2 SNEGSKA (reference sequence). Trimming pared 7 bases from V and 4 bases from J, leaving 14 bases between. The CDR3 runs 13 residues. Here the CDR3 reads CSVPRGSGNTIYF. The CDR3 DNA follows: TGCAGTGTCCCCAGGGGTTCCGGAAACACCATATATTTT.

As for this clonotype: Being one base from a much bigger clone, this may be a read error. CDR3 sequence reads: CSAKGNREHGYTF. DNA for the CDR3: TGCAGTGCTAAGGGGAACAGGGAGCATGGCTACACCTTC. This chain uses TRBV20-1 with TRBJ1-2, with D maybe TRBD1 (6 bases). Germline V lookup: CDR1 DFQATT, CDR2 SNEGSKA (reference sequence). The CDR3 sequence is 13 residues long. Between the trimmed V and J ends, which lost 4 bases and 6 bases, there was a span of 15 bases.

In its sample, this clonotype was seen many times. The chain links TRBV11-2 to TRBJ1-1; a possible D gene is TRBD1 (6 bases). The CDR3 totals 12 residues. Germline values: CDR1 SGHAT, CDR2 FQNNGV. Trimming cost V 8 bases and J 11 bases, with 18 bases left between them. The DNA for the CDR3 is TGTGCCAGCCGTTTGGACAGCAGTGGTGCTTTCTTT. Translating it yields CASRLDSSGAFF.